This TCR beta chain comes out of a study of cytomegalovirus exposure and HLA in healthy donors. Germline CDR1 is SGHVS and CDR2 is FNYEAQ. After removal of 7 bases from V and 10 bases from J, the junction contained 4 bases not matched to a gene. This CDR3 contains 13 residues. Broader study findings: Per published accounts, TCR beta sequences correctly predicted the HLA-A and HLA-B alleles of most subjects. A later analysis found TCR association rates differed by HLA locus, highest for DRB1 and lowest for HLA-C. Further analysis, carried out later, found HLA-associated TCR beta chains more clonally expanded than equally common other chains. There were some V segments, including TRBV6-2 and TRBV6-3, excluded as indistinguishable.

Details on this clone: Its antigen is unknown.

Primers for the PCR totalled 60 Vbeta and 13 Jbeta. Clones were sequenced by immunoSEQ multiplex PCR, and TCRdb holds only the in-frame ones, with some missing. This table holds about 120,000 clones, under 80% found once. Sequenced: PBMCs. This sequence joins TRBV7-6 and TRBJ1-6; 10 bases are shared with TRBD1. The receptor was derived from a man between 60 and 75 years old in good health and CMV-seropositive. The CDR3 DNA reads as TGTGCCAGCACCCCGGACAGGGGGTCACCCCTCCACTTT. It specifies CASTPDRGSPLHF.